One and the same sample provided the 8 T cell receptor beta chains below, sequenced in a study of identical twins (dated by TCRdb to the mid-2010s). Library construction relied on 5' RACE. TCRdb lists the instrument as Illumina HiSeq 2000. TCRdb trimmed the raw reads at Q25, called clones with MiXCR and kept productive beta chains. Rows with a matching CDR3 protein are joined into one entry that keeps the most common DNA and genes. The table for this sample lists 500,000 to 650,000 distinct CDR3 sequences; around 22% of them were counted only once. The top ten clonotypes cover approximately 0.52% of the sample. This sample was shared with a second study, whose subject was yellow fever vaccine responses in identical twins.

The sample comprised CD4+ T cells sorted from blood. Every receptor here comes from a woman under 30 in good health.

This clonotype came up a few times. The chain combines TRBV29-1 with TRBJ2-3, with 15 nucleotides matching TRBD2. Trimming cost V 4 bases and J 3 bases; bases outside gene matches: 5. Germline CDR1 SQVTM, CDR2 ANQGSEA. The CDR3 has 16 amino acids. The CDR3 is CSVGGLAGGSTDTQYF. The CDR3 DNA is TGCAGCGTTGGGGGACTAGCGGGAGGAAGTACAGATACGCAGTATTTT.

This clonotype was picked up a small number of times. J is TRBJ2-7 and V is TRBV5-1; 13 nucleotides line up with TRBD2. The V segment lost 4 bases and the J segment 2 bases; nucleotides outside the gene matches: 6. The CDR3 covers 16 residues. Looked up from germline, CDR1 is SGHRS and CDR2 is YFSETQ. The CDR3 reads CASSAGGTSGTYEQYF. CDR3 bases: TGCGCCAGCAGCGCCGGAGGGACTAGCGGGACCTACGAGCAGTACTTC. The variable domain in full, completed from reference TRBV5-1 and TRBJ2-7, reads KAGVTQTPRYLIKTRGQQVTLSCSPISGHRSVSWYQQTPGQGLQFLFEYFSETQRNKGNFPGRFSGRQFSNSRSEMNVSTLELGDSALYLCASSAGGTSGTYEQYFGPGTRLTVT.

The chain combines TRBV7-3 with TRBJ2-1, with 8 bases fitting TRBD2. Germline lookup yields CDR1 SGHTA and CDR2 FQGTGA. Unmatched junction bases numbered 8, after V lost 1 base and J lost 9 bases. This CDR3 contains 15 residues. CDR3 coding DNA: TGTGCCAGCAGCTTAATCAGCGGGAGCGGAAGTGAGCAGTTCTTC. Translated: CASSLISGSGSEQFF.

The chain uses TRBV7-6 and TRBJ2-1, with TRBD1 as a possible D gene (5 bases). CDR3 length: 14 amino acids. From germline, CDR1 is SGHVS and CDR2 FNYEAQ. Trimming shortened V by 3 bases and J by 5 bases, and 11 bases separated the two germline ends. CDR3 loop: CASSFFGRDNEQFF. In DNA, the CDR3 is TGTGCCAGCAGCTTTTTCGGCAGGGACAATGAGCAGTTCTTC.

This chain connects TRBV11-2 to TRBJ2-7; no definite D call. The CDR3 runs to 14 residues. V was trimmed by 2 bases and J by 0 bases, leaving 8 bases between them. From germline, CDR1 is SGHAT and CDR2 FQNNGV. The CDR3 DNA reads as TGTGCCAGCAGCTTATATCTGGACTCCTACGAGCAGTACTTC. It translates to CASSLYLDSYEQYF.

The V and J genes are TRBV10-3 and TRBJ2-7; no clear D. The germline CDR1 and CDR2 sequences are ENHRY and SYGVKD. V was pared by 3 bases and J by 2 bases, with 8 bases between. CDR3 length: 13 amino acids. The CDR3 sequence: CAISELGTYEQYV. The CDR3 DNA reads as TGTGCCATCAGTGAATTAGGCACCTACGAGCAGTACGTC.

A few counts support this clonotype. The DNA of the CDR3 is TGCGCCAGCAGCTTCACCGGGACTACGAACATTCAGTACTTC. This codes for CASSFTGTTNIQYF. V gene TRBV5-1 combines with J gene TRBJ2-4, with 7 bases fitting TRBD2. The CDR3 has 14 amino acids. V lost 2 bases, J lost 7 bases, and 6 bases stayed unmatched. Per germline, CDR1 SGHRS and CDR2 YFSETQ.

The chain employs TRBV9 and TRBJ2-3; maybe TRBD1 (6 bases). V lost 1 base, J lost 3 bases, and 12 bases lay in between. The CDR3 runs to 15 residues. From germline, CDR1 is SGDLS and CDR2 YYNGEE. This CDR3 is CASSVSSGDTDTQYF. The CDR3 nucleotides are TGTGCCAGCAGCGTAAGTTCAGGGGATACAGATACGCAGTATTTT.